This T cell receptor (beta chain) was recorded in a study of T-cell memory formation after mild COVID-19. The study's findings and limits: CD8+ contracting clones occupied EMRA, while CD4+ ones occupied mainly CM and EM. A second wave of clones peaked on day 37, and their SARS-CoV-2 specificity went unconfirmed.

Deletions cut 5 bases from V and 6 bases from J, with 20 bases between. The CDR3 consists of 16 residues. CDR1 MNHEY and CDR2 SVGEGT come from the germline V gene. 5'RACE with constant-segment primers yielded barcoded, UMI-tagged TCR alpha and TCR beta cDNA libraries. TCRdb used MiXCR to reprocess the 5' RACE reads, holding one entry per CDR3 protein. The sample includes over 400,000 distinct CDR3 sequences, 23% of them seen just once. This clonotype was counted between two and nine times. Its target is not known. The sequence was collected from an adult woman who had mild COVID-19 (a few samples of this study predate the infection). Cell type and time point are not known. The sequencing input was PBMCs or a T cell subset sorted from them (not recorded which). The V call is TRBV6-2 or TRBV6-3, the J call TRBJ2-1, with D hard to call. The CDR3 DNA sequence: TGTGCCAGCAGTCCCGGTATGGGCGGCTTCTTCAATGAGCAGTTCTTC. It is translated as CASSPGMGGFFNEQFF.